Listed below are T cell receptor beta chains from one sample, sequenced in a study of blood T cell repertoires in COVID-19. Here immunoSEQ multiplex PCR was the method, and the copy in TCRdb shows in-frame clones only, minus some. The sample lists 250,000 or so clones, about four fifths occurring once. What was sequenced was peripheral blood. These receptors all come from a woman in her thirties or forties who had recovered from COVID-19. CDR3s include the opening cysteine and the closing phenylalanine or tryptophan. D genes are given only for firm matches. Size is stated for part of the rows, as once, few or many counts, or as a class when the clone is expanded.

V gene	D gene	J gene	clone size	CDR3 protein	CDR3 DNA
TRBV3-1/TRBV3-2	.	TRBJ2-1	.	CASSPSDFVGLDNEQFF	TGTGCCAGCAGCCCCTCGGACTTTGTGGGTCTCGACAATGAGCAGTTCTTC
TRBV3-1/TRBV3-2	.	TRBJ2-5	.	CASSTTGSEYQETQYF	TGTGCCAGTTCAACAACGGGATCTGAGTACCAAGAGACCCAGTACTTC
TRBV5-1	.	TRBJ2-5	.	CASSFFGQETQYF	TGCGCCAGCAGCTTCTTCGGCCAAGAGACCCAGTACTTC
TRBV2	TRBD1	TRBJ2-1	.	CASSRDRGLGGYNEQFF	TGTGCCAGCAGCCGGGACAGGGGGTTGGGGGGCTACAATGAGCAGTTCTTC
TRBV10-3	TRBD1	TRBJ1-6	.	CAISDPQGGNSPLHF	TGTGCCATCAGTGACCCACAGGGGGGCAATTCACCCCTCCACTTT
TRBV5-1	TRBD1	TRBJ2-5	.	CASSAGQAQETQYF	TGCGCCAGCAGCGCGGGACAGGCCCAAGAGACCCAGTACTTC
TRBV10-3	TRBD2	TRBJ2-5	.	CAISSGNQETQYF	TGTGCCATCAGTAGCGGGAACCAAGAGACCCAGTACTTC
TRBV7-2	TRBD1	TRBJ1-5	.	CASSFDRGEQPQHF	TGTGCCAGCAGCTTCGACAGGGGGGAACAGCCCCAGCATTTT
TRBV9	.	TRBJ1-4	.	CASSVGASNEKLFF	TGTGCCAGCAGCGTAGGGGCTTCTAATGAAAAACTGTTTTTT
TRBV7-8	.	TRBJ1-1	.	CASSLREGRNTEAFF	TGTGCCAGCAGCCTCAGGGAGGGGCGTAACACTGAAGCTTTCTTT
TRBV30	TRBD1	TRBJ2-7	.	CAWSRDAGGEQYF	TGTGCCTGGAGTCGCGATGCAGGGGGCGAGCAGTACTTC
TRBV10-3	TRBD1	TRBJ1-3	once	CAISERLGQGATGNTIYF	TGTGCCATCAGCGAAAGGCTCGGACAGGGGGCAACTGGAAACACCATATATTTT
TRBV24-1	TRBD1	TRBJ2-3	.	CATSTHTGGEGTDTQYF	TGTGCCACCAGTACCCACACAGGGGGAGAGGGCACAGATACGCAGTATTTT
TRBV7-8	TRBD2	TRBJ2-5	.	CASSRNLAVKETQYF	TGTGCCAGCAGCCGCAACCTAGCGGTGAAAGAGACCCAGTACTTC
TRBV4-1	.	TRBJ1-2	.	CASSQDLFTRWGYTF	TGCGCCAGCAGCCAAGACCTGTTCACACGATGGGGCTACACCTTC
TRBV6-5	.	TRBJ1-5	.	CASTRTGRDNQPQHF	TGTGCCAGCACTCGCACCGGGCGGGACAATCAGCCCCAGCATTTT
TRBV2	TRBD1	TRBJ2-7	.	CASSPGQGFDEQYF	TGTGCCAGCAGCCCGGGACAGGGGTTCGACGAGCAGTACTTC